The 3 T cell receptor beta chains below come from one sample, sequenced in a study of blood T cell repertoires in COVID-19. Clones were sequenced by immunoSEQ multiplex PCR, and TCRdb holds only the in-frame ones, with some missing. This table holds roughly 180,000 clones, over 70% found once. Input material: PBMCs or T cells enriched from blood (not recorded which). These receptors came from a woman in her 40s with acute COVID-19.

Written as DNA, the CDR3 is TGTGCCAGCAGCCGATTAGCGGGAGGACCTACAGATACGCAGTATTTT. Its translation: CASSRLAGGPTDTQYF. This chain joins TRBV5-4 and TRBJ2-3; 10 bases agree with TRBD2. The junction had 8 bases not matched to a gene; V was cut back by 4 bases and J by 3 bases. The CDR3 runs 16 residues. CDR1 and CDR2 (germline): SGHNT, YYREEE (reference sequence).

This clone has just a few counts. The rearrangement joins TRBV28 to TRBJ1-3, with 7 nucleotides matching TRBD1. This CDR3 is built from 15 residues. The J segment lost 1 base and the V segment lost 5 bases, leaving 5 bases of the junction unmatched. Looked up from germline, CDR1 is MDHEN and CDR2 is SYDVKM. Written as DNA, the CDR3 is TGTGCCAGCAGTCCAACAGGGGTGTCTGGAAACACCATATATTTT. Amino acids: CASSPTGVSGNTIYF.

This clone has just one count. The V call is TRBV2, the J call TRBJ1-2; D is ambiguous. From germline, CDR1 is SNHLY and CDR2 FYNNEI. The CDR3 totals 13 residues. Trimming took 4 bases from V and 3 from J, leaving 9 bases between them. CDR3 region: CASSVENHYGYTF. The CDR3 DNA reads TGTGCCAGCAGTGTAGAGAACCACTATGGCTACACCTTC. Looking up the rest from reference TRBV2 and TRBJ1-2 gives the full variable domain: EPEVTQTPSHQVTQMGQEVILRCVPISNHLYFYWYRQILGQKVEFLVSFYNNEISEKSEIFDDQFSVERPDGSNFTLKIRSTKLEDSAMYFCASSVENHYGYTFGSGTRLTVV.